This T cell receptor (beta chain) was recorded in a study of shared clonotypes between healthy human individuals. About the study: CD4 naive and CD4 memory each took three plates per donor, while CD8 naive took two and CD8 memory one. Study-level points and caveats: The sampled material consisted only of blood, and tissue repertoires are likely to differ.

This table comes from immunoSEQ multiplex PCR, and its TCRdb copy is limited to in-frame clones, with some not included. The table lists some 2,500,000 clones, roughly 90% of them singletons. Partitioning of CD4+ cells yielded a CD45RA+ naive subset and a CD45RA-negative memory subset. This CDR3 is 14 amino acids long. Germline assignment: CDR1 MNHNS and CDR2 SASEGT. The V gene lost 4 bases and the J gene lost 4 bases, with 13 bases spanning the gap. Points on this clone: No antigen is known for it.

The receptor was isolated from a man younger than 35 in good health. Some clones in this sample may be carry-over from other donors' samples. Sequencing input: naive CD4+ T cells from PBMCs. Subset here: CD45RA+ positively selected. This chain uses TRBV6-1 with TRBJ1-1; no definite D call. CDR3 sequence reads: CASSARTVGTEAFF. CDR3 DNA: TGTGCCAGCAGTGCTAGGACGGTGGGCACTGAAGCTTTCTTT.